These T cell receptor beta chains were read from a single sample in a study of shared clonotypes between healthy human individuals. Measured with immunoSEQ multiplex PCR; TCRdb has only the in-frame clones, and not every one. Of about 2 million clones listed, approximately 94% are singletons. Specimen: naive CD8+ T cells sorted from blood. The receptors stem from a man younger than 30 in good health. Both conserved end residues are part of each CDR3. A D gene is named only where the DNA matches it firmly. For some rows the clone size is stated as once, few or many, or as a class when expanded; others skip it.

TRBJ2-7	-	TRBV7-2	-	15	TGTGCCAGCAGCTTAGGTCACGAAATTGGCTACGAGCAGTACTTC	CASSLGHEIGYEQYF
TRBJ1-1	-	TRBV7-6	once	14	TGTGCCAGCAGCTTAAACTCGCAGGGAACTGAAGCTTTCTTT	CASSLNSQGTEAFF
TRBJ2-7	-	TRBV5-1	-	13	TGCGCCAGCAGCTTGGGGGGGACCTACGAGCAGTACTTC	CASSLGGTYEQYF
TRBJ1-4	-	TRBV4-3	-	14	TGCGCCAGCACATGGGGGCTCCTTAATGAAAAACTGTTTTTT	CASTWGLLNEKLFF
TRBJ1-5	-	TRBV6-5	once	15	TGTGCCAGCAGTTACAGGGTGCAGGGCAATCAGCCCCAGCATTTT	CASSYRVQGNQPQHF
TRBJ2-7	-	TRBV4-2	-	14	TGTGCCAGCAGCCAAGATCGTGACAGTTACGAGCAGTACTTC	CASSQDRDSYEQYF
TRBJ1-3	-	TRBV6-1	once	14	TGTGCCAGCAGTGTAAGAGGCGGTGGAAACACCATATATTTT	CASSVRGGGNTIYF
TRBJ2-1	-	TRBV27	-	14	TGTGCCAGCAGTTCACCTTCCGGGGCGGATGAGCAGTTCTTC	CASSSPSGADEQFF
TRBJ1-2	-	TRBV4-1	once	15	TGCGCCAGCAGCCAAGATCAACTCAACGACTATGGCTACACCTTC	CASSQDQLNDYGYTF
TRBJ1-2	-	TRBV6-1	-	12	TGTGCCAGCAGTCTGGGGGCCTATGGCTACACCTTC	CASSLGAYGYTF
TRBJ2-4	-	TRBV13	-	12	TGTGCCAGCAGCGCAGGGGAAAACATTCAGTACTTC	CASSAGENIQYF
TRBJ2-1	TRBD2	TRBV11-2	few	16	TGTGCCAGCAGCTTACTAGCGGGGGGCTCCTACAATGAGCAGTTCTTC	CASSLLAGGSYNEQFF
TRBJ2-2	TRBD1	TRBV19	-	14	TGTGCCAGCAGGGACAGGGAGAACACCGGGGAGCTGTTTTTT	CASRDRENTGELFF
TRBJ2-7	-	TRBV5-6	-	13	TGTGCCAGCAGCCAGGACAGAGGTCTCGAGCAGTACTTC	CASSQDRGLEQYF
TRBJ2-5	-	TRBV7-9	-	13	TGTGCCAGCAGCTTAGAAACGGGGGAGACCCAGTACTTC	CASSLETGETQYF
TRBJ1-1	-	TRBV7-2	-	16	TGTGCCAGCAGCTTAGATTCACGGGGGGCGAACACTGAAGCTTTCTTT	CASSLDSRGANTEAFF
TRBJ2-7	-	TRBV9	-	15	TGTGCCAGCAGCATAAGTGGGGATGGGCTCTACGAGCAGTACTTC	CASSISGDGLYEQYF
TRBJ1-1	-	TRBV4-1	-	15	TGCGCCAGCAGCCAGTTTTTCGGGGGAGAGACTGAAGCTTTCTTT	CASSQFFGGETEAFF
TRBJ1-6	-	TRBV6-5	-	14	TGTGCCAGCAGTTACGGGGGTTATAATTCACCCCTCCACTTT	CASSYGGYNSPLHF
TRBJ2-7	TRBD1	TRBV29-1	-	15	TGCAGCGTTGCGGACAGGGAGCATTCTTACTACGAGCAGTACTTC	CSVADREHSYYEQYF
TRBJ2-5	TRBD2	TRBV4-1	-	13	TGCGCCAGCAGCCCGGGACTAGCTGGGGACCAGTACTTC	CASSPGLAGDQYF
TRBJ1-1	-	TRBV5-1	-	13	TGCGCCAGCAGCTTGGGAGGGGCCACTGAAGCTTTCTTT	CASSLGGATEAFF
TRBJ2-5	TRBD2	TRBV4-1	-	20	TGCGCCAGCAGCCCCTGGGGGTCTACGGGAACTAGCGGGGATCAAGAGACCCAGTACTTC	CASSPWGSTGTSGDQETQYF
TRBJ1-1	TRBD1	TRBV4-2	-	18	TGTGCCAGCAGCCAAGCAACTACGGGACAGAGCATGAACACTGAAGCTTTCTTT	CASSQATTGQSMNTEAFF
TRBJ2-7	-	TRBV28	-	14	TGTGCCAGCAGCCAAACTAGCATCTCCTACGAGCAGTACTTC	CASSQTSISYEQYF
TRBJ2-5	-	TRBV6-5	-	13	TGTGCCAGCAGTTTGGGGGGGGGCGAGACCCAGTACTTC	CASSLGGGETQYF
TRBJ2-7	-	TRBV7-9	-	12	TGTGCCAGCAGCTTGGAGGAAAACGAGCAGTACTTC	CASSLEENEQYF
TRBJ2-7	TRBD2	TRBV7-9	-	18	TGTGCCAGCAGCTCACTTTTCCCCGGGACTAGCGGGAGTTACGAGCAGTACTTC	CASSSLFPGTSGSYEQYF
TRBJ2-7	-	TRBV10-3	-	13	TGTGCCATCAGTGAAATGCCCTCCCACGAGCAGTACTTC	CAISEMPSHEQYF
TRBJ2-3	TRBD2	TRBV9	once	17	TGTGCCAGCAGCGATAGCCGACTAGCGGGAGGACCTCTGACGCAGTATTTT	CASSDSRLAGGPLTQYF
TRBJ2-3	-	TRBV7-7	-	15	TGTGCTAGCAGCTTAGAAAACGGCCCCGCGGATACGCAGTATTTT	CASSLENGPADTQYF
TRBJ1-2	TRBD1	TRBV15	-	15	TGTGCCACCAGCAGAGACGGGACAGGGGGCTCAGGCTACACCTTC	CATSRDGTGGSGYTF
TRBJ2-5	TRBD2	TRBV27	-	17	TGTGCCAGCAGTTTAGGGACTAGCGGGTCAGGGGGAGAGACCCAGTACTTC	CASSLGTSGSGGETQYF
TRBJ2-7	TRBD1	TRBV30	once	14	TGTGCCTGGAGGTTTGCAGGGGGCTCCTACGAGCAGTACTTC	CAWRFAGGSYEQYF
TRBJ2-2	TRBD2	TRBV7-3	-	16	TGTGCCAGCAGCTTAGACGGGACTACCAACACCGGGGAGCTGTTTTTT	CASSLDGTTNTGELFF
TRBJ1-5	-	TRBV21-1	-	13	TGTGCCAGCAGCGTAGAAGGCAATCAGCCCCAGCATTTT	CASSVEGNQPQHF
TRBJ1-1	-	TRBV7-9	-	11	TGTGCCAGCAGTTTTGGTAGTGGGGCTTTCTTT	CASSFGSGAFF
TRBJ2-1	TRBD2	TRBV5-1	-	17	TGCGCCAGCAGCCTCAGCTTGGGACTAGCGGGAGAAAATGAGCAGTTCTTC	CASSLSLGLAGENEQFF
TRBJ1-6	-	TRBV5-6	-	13	TGTGCCAGCAGCGTACGGGGGGATTCACCCCTCCACTTT	CASSVRGDSPLHF
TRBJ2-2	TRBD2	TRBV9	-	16	TGTGCCAGCAGCCCATCCCCGGGACTAGCACCCGGGGAGCTGTTTTTT	CASSPSPGLAPGELFF
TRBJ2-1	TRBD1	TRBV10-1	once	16	TGCGCCAGCAGTGATACCGGGACAGCTAACTACAATGAGCAGTTCTTC	CASSDTGTANYNEQFF
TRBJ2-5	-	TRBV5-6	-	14	TGTGCCAGCGGGTTAGAAATGGCCGAAGAGACCCAGTACTTC	CASGLEMAEETQYF
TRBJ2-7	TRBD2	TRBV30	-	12	TGTGCCTGGGCCCGGACTAGCGACGAGCAGTACTTC	CAWARTSDEQYF
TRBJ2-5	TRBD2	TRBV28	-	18	TGTGCCAGCGACGGGACTAGCGGGAGTCGAGACTTCGGGGAGACCCAGTACTTC	CASDGTSGSRDFGETQYF
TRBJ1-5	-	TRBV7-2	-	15	TGTGCCAGCAGCTTAGCGATTGAGGGAATCACGCCCCAGCATTTT	CASSLAIEGITPQHF
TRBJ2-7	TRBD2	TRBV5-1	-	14	TGCGCCAGCGGACTAGCGGGAAACTCCTACGAGCAGTACTTC	CASGLAGNSYEQYF
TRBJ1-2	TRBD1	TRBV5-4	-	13	TGTGCCAGCAGCGTGGGGGGACAGTATGGCTACACCTTC	CASSVGGQYGYTF
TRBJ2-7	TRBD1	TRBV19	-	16	TGTGCCAGTAGTATTTTTCTCACAGGGGGTTCCTACGAGCAGTACTTC	CASSIFLTGGSYEQYF